This T cell receptor beta chain was profiled in a study of blood T cell repertoires in COVID-19 (dated by TCRdb to the early 2020s). Notes on the research overall: Samples covering the acute and convalescent phases of COVID-19 were provided by collaborators in the United States, Italy and Spain. Nearly every sample came with metadata listing a de-identified subject ID, COVID-19 status, age in years and sex. Where HLA class I and class II types were available, the types were taken from metadata supplied by the sample provider, not from assay-based typing. The repertoires were released in a freely available public database intended as a resource for research on the immune response to SARS-CoV-2. The material from the prospective study consisted of cDNA or gDNA derived from T cells, B-cell-depleted T cells, or PBMCs. Samples were obtained from the ongoing ImmuneRACE study (first 160 participants) and from over 1,000 subjects provided by 6 global collaborators. The dataset comprised deeply sampled blood TCRbeta repertoires from subjects exposed to, actively infected with, or recovered from COVID-19. Overall study outcomes, separate from this receptor: Clinical and demographic metadata were provided uncurated, with the amount varying by source and participant.

Inclusive of the bounding cysteine and phenylalanine, the CDR3 is 15 residues long. The sequence is cut down to CDR3 DNA, 45 bases in frame from base 1. V lost 5 bases and J lost 3 bases, and the count of bases not matched to a germline gene is 3. Based on the germline V gene, the CDR1 and CDR2 sequences are KGHSH and LQKENI. About this clone itself: Its antigen is unknown. Nothing much larger sits one base from this clone, and base qualities are not available.

Whole blood was collected in K2EDTA tubes by collaborating institutions according to the institutions' own protocols. For TCRbeta analysis, collaborators shipped samples as frozen whole blood, isolated PBMCs, or DNA extracted from either of those sample types. The immunoSEQ Assay, a bias-controlled multiplex PCR, was used to amplify TCRbeta CDR3 regions from genomic DNA. The paper's processing steps were these. Within the assay, amplification of reference gene primers was used to estimate how many nucleated cells each sample contained. Sequence reads were collapsed and filtered to measure the absolute abundance of every unique TCRbeta CDR3 rearrangement. Productive Simpson clonality was computed per sample as the square root of Simpson's diversity index over productive rearrangements. This immuneACCESS table, as held by TCRdb, lists in-frame sequences with V and J called but not all clones. Of the missing ones, under half trace to an unresolved V gene in checked studies; the others have no known cause. That table furnishes V, J and clone size, whereas the DNA furnished D and trimming. The sample data list 80,000 to 100,000 clones, and 86% of these were observed just once. The top ten hold under 20% of the sample.

The sequenced sample consisted of peripheral blood. The TCR originated in a woman older than 75 with acute or convalescent COVID-19. The chain employs TRBV18 and TRBJ2-2; 10 bases in between match TRBD2. The nucleotide sequence reads as follows: TGTGCCAGCTCATCCGGACTAGCGGACACCGGGGAGCTGTTTTTT. Its amino acids are CASSSGLADTGELFF.